Below, 23 T cell receptor beta chains from the same sample are listed, as sequenced in a study of T cell responses to AZD1222 COVID-19 vaccine. Sequencing was performed with immunoSEQ multiplex PCR; in TCRdb, only in-frame clones are kept and a portion is missing. This sample carries about 90,000 clones, about 91% of them seen once, and the ten largest clones take 9% to 12%. The source material was peripheral blood, sampled on day 0 of MenACWY control vaccination. These receptor sequences come from an adult in good health.

The V gene is TRBV4-3, the J gene TRBJ2-3, with D possibly TRBD2 on 6 matching bases. This CDR3 contains 14 residues. Trimming pared 0 bases from V and 6 bases from J, leaving 10 bases between. Per the germline V gene, CDR1 is LGHNA and CDR2 is YSLEER. CDR3 in amino acids: CASSQDYGGDTQYF. The CDR3 DNA reads TGCGCCAGCAGCCAAGATTATGGGGGGGATACGCAGTATTTT.

This clone has just one count. V is TRBV3-1 (or the pseudogene TRBV3-2) and J is TRBJ2-4; TRBD2 agrees at 8 bases. J lost 9 bases, V lost 0 bases, and 13 bases had no gene match. The CDR3 contains 17 residues. Per the germline V gene, CDR1 is LGHDT and CDR2 is YNNKEL (reference sequence). CDR3 in amino acids: CASSQEFKAGVSVIQYF. The CDR3 DNA reads as TGTGCCAGCAGCCAAGAGTTTAAAGCGGGGGTAAGCGTCATTCAGTACTTC.

CDR3 bases: TGTGCCAGCAGTTCCCAGGGGATAAACACTGAAGCTTTCTTT. It yields the protein CASSSQGINTEAFF. J is TRBJ1-1 and V is TRBV5-6, with a tentative D call TRBD1 (6 bases). Trimming shortened V by 5 bases and J by 2 bases, and 13 bases separated the two germline ends. The CDR3 loop spans 14 amino acids. CDR1 and CDR2 (germline): SGHDT, YYEEEE.

In this sample, this clone turned up once. The chain is built from TRBV19 and TRBJ1-5, with D possibly being TRBD1 (6 bases). V lost 10 bases and J lost 5, with 15 bases in between. The CDR3 is 13 residues long. Looked up from germline, CDR1 is LNHDA and CDR2 is SQIVND (reference sequence). In nucleotides, the CDR3 is TGTGCCACTCGGGCAGGGGCTTATCAGCCCCAGCATTTT. Its translation: CATRAGAYQPQHF.

The gene calls are TRBV29-1 and TRBJ2-3; D might be TRBD1 or TRBD2, each matching 5 bases. The CDR3 totals 13 residues. Trimming stripped 3 bases from V and 3 bases from J, with 10 bases between. Germline CDR1 and CDR2: SQVTM and ANQGSEA. The CDR3, as DNA: TGCAGCGTTGATCCCGGGGCGACAGATACGCAGTATTTT. Protein product: CSVDPGATDTQYF.

Turning to this clone: The same CDR3 also results from other DNA sequences found in this sample. The chain joins TRBV27 to TRBJ1-6; perhaps TRBD1 as D (5 bases). CDR3 length: 17 amino acids. Germline V lookup: CDR1 MNHEY, CDR2 SMNVEV (reference sequence). Trimming removed 5 bases at V and 0 bases at J, with 14 bases between. The CDR3 spells CASSPGPTSSYNSPLHF. CDR3 DNA: TGTGCCAGCAGTCCGGGACCGACGAGCTCCTATAATTCACCCCTCCACTTT.

This chain joins TRBV7-3 and TRBJ2-3; D unresolved. Between the trimmed V and J ends, which lost 5 bases and 1 base, there was a span of 10 bases. Per germline, CDR1 SGHTA and CDR2 FQGTGA. This CDR3 has 14 amino acids. CDR3 amino acids: CASSDLGGTDTQYF. The CDR3 DNA sequence: TGTGCCAGCAGCGACCTTGGGGGCACAGATACGCAGTATTTT.

The gene calls are TRBV19 and TRBJ1-6, with 9 bases lining up with TRBD1. The J segment lost 10 bases and the V segment lost 5 bases, leaving 9 bases of the junction unmatched. Germline CDR1 reads LNHDA; CDR2 reads SQIVND (reference sequence). The CDR3 runs to 15 residues. DNA of the CDR3: TGTGCCAGTAGTGTCACCGGGACAGGGATATCACCCCTCCACTTT. The encoded protein is CASSVTGTGISPLHF.

The chain uses TRBV4-2 and TRBJ2-1, with D unresolved. The CDR3 is made up of 13 amino acids. V lost 0 bases, J lost 9 bases, and 9 bases lay in between. Looked up from germline, CDR1 is LGHNA and CDR2 is YNFKEQ. CDR3 sequence reads: CASSQEKGIEQFF. CDR3 bases: TGTGCCAGCAGCCAAGAGAAAGGGATTGAGCAGTTCTTC.

The genes are TRBV3-1 (or the pseudogene TRBV3-2) and TRBJ1-2; 9 bases map to TRBD1. V gave up 4 bases and J gave up 0 bases; unmatched junction bases: 6. From germline, CDR1 is LGHDT and CDR2 YNNKEL (reference sequence). The CDR3 is 16 residues long. For the CDR3, the DNA is TGTGCCAGCAGCCTACGCCGGGACAGGGCTAACTATGGCTACACCTTC. Protein sequence: CASSLRRDRANYGYTF.

This clone appeared once. The genes are TRBV6-4 and TRBJ2-2, with unresolved D. The germline V gene has CDR1 MRHNA and CDR2 SNTAGT. The CDR3 spans 14 residues. V lost 10 bases and J lost 2, with 14 bases in between. CDR3 amino acids: CATAIGPNTGELFF. The CDR3 DNA follows: TGTGCCACCGCAATTGGACCCAACACCGGGGAGCTGTTTTTT.

The gene calls are TRBV6-5 and TRBJ1-5; D uncertain. CDR1 is MNHEY, CDR2 SVGAGI, per germline. V shed 5 bases and J shed 7 bases, with 15 bases lying between them. This CDR3 is 14 amino acids long. The CDR3 bases are TGTGCCAGCAGTCCTGAGGGAAGCAGGCAGCCCCAGCATTTT. It is translated as CASSPEGSRQPQHF.

The chain joins TRBV15 to TRBJ1-6; the D is unclear. Germline CDR1 reads LNHNV; CDR2 reads YYDKDF (reference sequence). The ends were cut back, 0 bases at V and 7 bases at J, with 7 bases in the middle. This CDR3 contains 14 residues. CDR3 in DNA: TGTGCCACCAGCAGAGAAAACCTAAATTCACCCCTCCACTTT. It is translated as CATSRENLNSPLHF.

This chain joins TRBV4-3 and TRBJ2-2; TRBD2 matches 11 bases. J gave up 2 bases and V 4 bases, and 3 bases lay outside the gene matches. This CDR3 spans 16 amino acids. CDR1 LGHNA and CDR2 YSLEER come from the germline V gene. In nucleotides, the CDR3 is TGCGCCAGCAGCCCCACTAGCGGGGGTAACACCGGGGAGCTGTTTTTT. This codes for CASSPTSGGNTGELFF.

The chain employs TRBV20-1 and TRBJ2-7, with D perhaps TRBD2 (6 bases). Germline V lookup: CDR1 DFQATT, CDR2 SNEGSKA (reference sequence). CDR3 size: 12 residues. V was pared by 3 bases and J by 2 bases, with 8 bases between. The CDR3 loop is CSASWGAYEQYF. DNA for the CDR3: TGCAGTGCTAGTTGGGGGGCCTACGAGCAGTACTTC.

CDR3: CASSSRSEKETQYF. The CDR3 DNA is TGCGCCAGCAGCTCCCGGTCGGAGAAGGAGACCCAGTACTTC. The chain couples TRBV5-1 to TRBJ2-5; no firm D call. Deletions cut 3 bases from V and 5 bases from J, with 14 bases between. The CDR3 spans 14 residues. CDR1 and CDR2 (germline): SGHRS, YFSETQ.

The V gene is TRBV30, the J gene TRBJ1-3; 10 bases align to TRBD1. CDR1 GTSNPN and CDR2 SVGIG come from the germline V gene (reference sequence). CDR3 size: 20 residues. Unmatched junction bases numbered 20, after V lost 2 bases and J lost 4 bases. CDR3 sequence: CAWSKGPLGQGFRVGNTIYF. CDR3 bases: TGTGCCTGGAGTAAGGGGCCTTTGGGACAGGGGTTTCGTGTCGGAAACACCATATATTTT.

The chain joins TRBV6-5 to TRBJ2-3; maybe TRBD1 (7 bases). Germline V gene sequence: CDR1 MNHEY, CDR2 SVGAGI. V was clipped by 6 bases and J by 2 bases, with 15 bases between them. This CDR3 comprises 15 residues. In DNA, the CDR3 is TGTGCCAGCAGCGTTACAGGGGACTCCACAGATACGCAGTATTTT. Amino acids: CASSVTGDSTDTQYF.

CDR3: CASSSGTSGAEETQYF. DNA for the CDR3: TGTGCCAGTAGTTCCGGGACTAGCGGGGCTGAAGAGACCCAGTACTTC. The rearrangement joins TRBV19 to TRBJ2-5, with TRBD2 identical over 13 bases. The V gene end was trimmed by 5 bases and the J gene end by 3 bases; junction bases not matched to a gene: 6. The CDR3 length is 16 residues. Per the germline V gene, CDR1 is LNHDA and CDR2 is SQIVND (reference sequence).

This clone was picked up a small number of times. J is TRBJ2-5 and V is TRBV14; 10 bases line up with TRBD2. The germline CDR1 and CDR2 sequences are SGHDN and FVKESK. V was pared by 3 bases and J by 3 bases, with 10 bases of the junction left unmatched. The CDR3 contains 17 residues. CDR3 amino acids: CASSHLAGVKGEETQYF. The CDR3 DNA follows: TGTGCCAGCAGCCACCTAGCGGGGGTGAAAGGGGAAGAGACCCAGTACTTC.

The chain carries TRBV28 and TRBJ1-1; a possible D gene is TRBD1 (6 bases). V lost 2 bases, J lost 4 bases, and 17 bases lay in between. Germline V gives CDR1 MDHEN, CDR2 SYDVKM. The CDR3 consists of 16 residues. CDR3 amino acids: CASSLVHRVGGTEAFF. CDR3 in DNA: TGTGCCAGCAGTTTAGTGCACAGGGTTGGAGGCACTGAAGCTTTCTTT.

The genes are TRBV29-1 and TRBJ1-2; no definite D call. CDR1 and CDR2 (germline): SQVTM, ANQGSEA. With 3 bases removed from V and 2 bases from J, the gap between germline ends came to 4 bases. The CDR3 runs to 11 residues. CDR3 coding DNA: TGCAGCGTTGAGGTAAACTATGGCTACACCTTC. Its protein product is CSVEVNYGYTF.

V and J are TRBV6-2 or TRBV6-3 and TRBJ1-1; 8 nucleotides match TRBD1. Trimming took 5 bases from V and 1 from J; bases not matched to a gene: 6. Germline V lookup: CDR1 MNHEY, CDR2 SVGEGT. The CDR3 totals 15 residues. The CDR3 protein is CASSAWDRRNTEAFF. Written as DNA, the CDR3 is TGTGCCAGCAGTGCCTGGGACAGGAGGAACACTGAAGCTTTCTTT.